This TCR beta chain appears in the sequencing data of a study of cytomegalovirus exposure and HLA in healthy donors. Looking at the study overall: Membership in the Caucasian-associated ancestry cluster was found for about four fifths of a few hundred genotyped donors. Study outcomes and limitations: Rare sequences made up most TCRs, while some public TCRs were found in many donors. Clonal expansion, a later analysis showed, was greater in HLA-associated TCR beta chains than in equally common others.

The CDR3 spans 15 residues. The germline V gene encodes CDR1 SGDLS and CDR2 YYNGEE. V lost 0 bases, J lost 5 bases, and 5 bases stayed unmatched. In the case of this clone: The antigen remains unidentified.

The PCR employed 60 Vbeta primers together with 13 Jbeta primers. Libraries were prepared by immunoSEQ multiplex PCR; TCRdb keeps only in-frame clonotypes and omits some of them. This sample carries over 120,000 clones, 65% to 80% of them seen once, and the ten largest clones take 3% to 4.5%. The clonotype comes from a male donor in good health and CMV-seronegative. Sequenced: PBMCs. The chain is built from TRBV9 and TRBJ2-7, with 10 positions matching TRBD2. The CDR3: CASSVAASGGDEQYF. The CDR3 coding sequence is TGTGCCAGCAGCGTAGCAGCTAGCGGGGGAGACGAGCAGTACTTC.